This is a list of T cell receptor beta chains from one sample in a study of shared clonotypes between healthy human individuals. TCRdb keeps only in-frame clones here, not all; method: immunoSEQ multiplex PCR. Among around 550,000 clones listed, 90% to 96% were seen once. The specimen sequenced was naive CD4+ T cells sorted from blood. The receptors derive from a woman between 25 and 40 years old in good health. The CDR3 runs from the conserved cysteine through the conserved F or W. The order of the fields is CDR3 protein, CDR3 DNA, J gene, V gene, clone size, D gene. D genes are given only for firm matches. Clone size is not always given. Where it is, it says once, few, many or a class for expanded clones.

CASSIGGMGNEQFF,TGTGCCAGTAGTATCGGCGGAATGGGCAATGAGCAGTTCTTC,TRBJ2-1,TRBV19,.,.
CASSKTRTSTDTQYF,TGTGCCAGCAGCAAAACCCGGACTAGCACAGATACGCAGTATTTT,TRBJ2-3,TRBV7-3,.,.
CASSGGLHLTDTQYF,TGCGCCAGCAGCGGAGGTCTACACCTCACAGATACGCAGTATTTT,TRBJ2-3,TRBV5-1,.,.
CASSPGATKDEQFF,TGTGCCAGCTCACCGGGGGCAACAAAGGATGAGCAGTTCTTC,TRBJ2-1,TRBV18,.,.
CASSLVLVRSYEQYF,TGTGCCAGCAGCTTGGTTTTGGTCAGGTCCTACGAGCAGTACTTC,TRBJ2-7,TRBV5-5,.,.
CASSYAVHGTTGELFF,TGTGCCAGCAGCTATGCAGTCCATGGGACCACCGGGGAGCTGTTTTTT,TRBJ2-2,TRBV7-7,.,.
CASSEARAGDTEAFF,TGTGCCAGCAGTGAAGCGCGGGCGGGGGACACTGAAGCTTTCTTT,TRBJ1-1,TRBV2,.,.
CASSQDGVSSGNTIYF,TGCGCCAGCAGCCAGGATGGGGTATCCTCTGGAAACACCATATATTTT,TRBJ1-3,TRBV5-1,.,.
CASSRDHNEKLFF,TGTGCCAGCAGCCGGGACCATAATGAAAAACTGTTTTTT,TRBJ1-4,TRBV7-9,.,.
CASSLGEDPNTGELFF,TGCGCCAGCAGCTTGGGCGAGGACCCGAACACCGGGGAGCTGTTTTTT,TRBJ2-2,TRBV5-1,.,.
CASSPGTRLAYEQYF,TGTGCCAGCAGCCCAGGGACTAGACTAGCCTACGAGCAGTACTTC,TRBJ2-7,TRBV11-3,.,TRBD2
CASSLRTSAVSGNTIYF,TGCGCCAGCAGTCTCAGGACCAGCGCCGTCTCTGGAAACACCATATATTTT,TRBJ1-3,TRBV4-1,.,.
CASSTLAGGPNEQFF,TGTGCCAGCTCAACACTAGCGGGAGGGCCCAATGAGCAGTTCTTC,TRBJ2-1,TRBV18,.,TRBD2
CSVDEGDYGYTF,TGCAGCGTTGATGAAGGGGACTATGGCTACACCTTC,TRBJ1-2,TRBV29-1,.,.
CASSPQSDNTEAFF,TGTGCCAGCTCACCCCAATCGGATAACACTGAAGCTTTCTTT,TRBJ1-1,TRBV18,.,.
CASSQSRLSQALSYEQYF,TGCGCCAGCAGCCAAAGCCGACTTTCACAGGCCCTCTCCTACGAGCAGTACTTC,TRBJ2-7,TRBV4-1,.,.
CASSMTGTNTEAFF,TGTGCCAGCAGCATGACAGGTACGAACACTGAAGCTTTCTTT,TRBJ1-1,TRBV5-5,.,.
CASSPNMGNTIYF,TGTGCCAGCAGCCCGAATATGGGAAACACCATATATTTT,TRBJ1-3,TRBV28,.,.
CASSQGPAGVGDTQYF,TGTGCCAGCAGCCAAGGTCCAGCGGGCGTCGGGGATACGCAGTATTTT,TRBJ2-3,TRBV4-2,.,.
CASSQSRNFPSEKLFF,TGCGCCAGCAGCCAATCGCGGAACTTTCCCAGTGAAAAACTGTTTTTT,TRBJ1-4,TRBV4-1,once,.
CASSIGGGAGTEAFF,TGTGCCAGTAGTATAGGGGGGGGCGCGGGCACTGAAGCCTTCTTT,TRBJ1-1,TRBV19,.,.
CASSIGTDNLYGYTF,TGTGCCAGCAGCATCGGGACAGATAACCTATATGGCTACACCTTC,TRBJ1-2,TRBV7-8,.,TRBD1